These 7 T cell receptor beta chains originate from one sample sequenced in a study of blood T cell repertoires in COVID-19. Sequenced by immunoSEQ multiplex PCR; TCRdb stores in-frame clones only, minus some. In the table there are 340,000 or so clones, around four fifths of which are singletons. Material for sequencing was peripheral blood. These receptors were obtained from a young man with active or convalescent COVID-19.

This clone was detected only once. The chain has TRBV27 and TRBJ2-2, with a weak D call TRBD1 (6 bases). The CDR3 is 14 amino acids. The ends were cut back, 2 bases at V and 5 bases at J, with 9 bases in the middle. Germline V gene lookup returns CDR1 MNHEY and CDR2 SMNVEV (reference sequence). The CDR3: CASSLSRGTGELFF. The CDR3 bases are TGTGCCAGCAGTTTAAGTAGGGGGACCGGGGAGCTGTTTTTT.

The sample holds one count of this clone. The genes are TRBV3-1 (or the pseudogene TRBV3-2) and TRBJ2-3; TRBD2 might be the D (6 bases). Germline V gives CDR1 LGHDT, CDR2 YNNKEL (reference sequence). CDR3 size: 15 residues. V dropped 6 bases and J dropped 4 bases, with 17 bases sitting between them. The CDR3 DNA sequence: TGTGCCAGCAGTCCAGTCCCCGGGGGATCAGATACGCAGTATTTT. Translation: CASSPVPGGSDTQYF.

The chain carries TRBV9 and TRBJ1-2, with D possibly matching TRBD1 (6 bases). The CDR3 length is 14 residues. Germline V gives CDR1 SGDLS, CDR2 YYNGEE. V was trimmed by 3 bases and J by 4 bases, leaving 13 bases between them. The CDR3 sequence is CASSGGQGFYGYTF. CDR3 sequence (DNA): TGTGCCAGCAGCGGGGGGCAGGGCTTCTATGGCTACACCTTC.

The CDR3 DNA is TGCGCCAGCAGTGGGGACAGGGTCAAACATCAGCCCCAGCATTTT. This gives the protein CASSGDRVKHQPQHF. The chain couples TRBV10-1 to TRBJ1-5; 9 positions agree with TRBD1. Germline V CDR1 and CDR2: WNHNN, SYGVQD (reference sequence). CDR3 length: 15 amino acids. Trimming at V came to 4 bases and at J to 5 bases, leaving 6 bases not matched to a gene.

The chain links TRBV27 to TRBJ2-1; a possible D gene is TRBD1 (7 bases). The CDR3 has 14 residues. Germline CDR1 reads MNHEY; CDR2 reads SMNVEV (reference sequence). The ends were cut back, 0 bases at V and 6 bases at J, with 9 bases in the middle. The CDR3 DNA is TGTGCCAGCAGTTTATCCCAGGGGGGCAATGAGCAGTTCTTC. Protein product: CASSLSQGGNEQFF.

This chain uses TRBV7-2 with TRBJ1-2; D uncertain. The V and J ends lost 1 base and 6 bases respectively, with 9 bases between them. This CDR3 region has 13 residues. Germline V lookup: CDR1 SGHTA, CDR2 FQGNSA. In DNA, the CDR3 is TGTGCCAGCAGCTTAGGGGCGGGGAATGGCTACACCTTC. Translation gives CASSLGAGNGYTF.

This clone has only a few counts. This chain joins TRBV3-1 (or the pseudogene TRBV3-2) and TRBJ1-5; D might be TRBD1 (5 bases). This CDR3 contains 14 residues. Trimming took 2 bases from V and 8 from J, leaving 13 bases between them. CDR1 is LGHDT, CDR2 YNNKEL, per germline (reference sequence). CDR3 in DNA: TGTGCCAGCAGCCAAACGTGGAGGGGTGAGCCCCAGCATTTT. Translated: CASSQTWRGEPQHF.